These T cell receptor beta chains were read from a single sample in a study of CD8 T cells in Susac syndrome. TCRdb used MiXCR to reprocess the immunoSEQ multiplex PCR reads, holding one entry per CDR3 protein. The sample lists over 150,000 distinct CDR3 sequences; roughly 94% were seen once. The sample comprised CD4+ T cells from PBMCs. The receptors originated from a human donor with Susac syndrome. Both conserved end residues are part of each CDR3. D genes are given only for firm matches. Expanded clones get a size class; other rows say once, few or many, or leave the size out.

TRBV28	TRBJ2-5	once	TRBD2	CASGLPSGGGIGTQYF	TGTGCCAGCGGACTCCCTAGCGGGGGAGGTATCGGGACCCAGTACTTC
TRBV12-3/TRBV12-4	TRBJ1-4	NA	NA	CASSLQSAPTNEKLFF	TGTGCCAGCAGTTTGCAGAGCGCTCCAACTAATGAAAAACTGTTTTTT
TRBV3-1	TRBJ2-1	NA	TRBD1	CASSWGFDRGYNEQFF	TGTGCCAGCAGTTGGGGTTTTGACAGGGGTTACAATGAGCAGTTCTTC
TRBV12-3/TRBV12-4	TRBJ2-2	NA	NA	CASSHYRDDTGELFF	TGTGCCAGCAGTCATTACAGGGATGACACCGGGGAGCTGTTTTTT
TRBV29-1	TRBJ1-4	NA	TRBD1	CSVDLTGNEKLFF	TGCAGCGTTGATCTGACAGGGAACGAAAAACTGTTTTTT
TRBV12-3/TRBV12-4	TRBJ2-5	NA	TRBD2	CASSLAQGRGYVETQYF	TGTGCCAGCAGTTTAGCGCAAGGGAGGGGTTACGTAGAGACCCAGTACTTC
TRBV29-1	TRBJ1-2	NA	NA	CSVTGHPTDYGYTF	TGCAGCGTTACAGGGCACCCCACGGATTATGGCTACACCTTC
TRBV11-2	TRBJ2-7	NA	NA	CASSLGRSKDEQYF	TGTGCCAGCAGCTTAGGTCGCTCTAAGGACGAGCAGTACTTC
TRBV7-6	TRBJ2-7	NA	TRBD1	CASSRDSVSYEQYF	TGTGCCAGCAGCCGGGACAGCGTCTCCTACGAGCAGTACTTC
TRBV7-9	TRBJ2-5	NA	TRBD1	CASSDRQGQETQYF	TGTGCCAGCAGCGACCGACAGGGTCAAGAGACCCAGTACTTC
TRBV28	TRBJ1-2	NA	NA	CASIRTDPYGYTF	TGTGCCAGCATTAGGACAGACCCCTATGGCTACACCTTC
TRBV19	TRBJ2-1	NA	NA	CASSTPGLYNEQFF	TGTGCCAGTAGTACTCCGGGACTCTACAATGAGCAGTTCTTC
TRBV20-1	TRBJ1-5	NA	TRBD1	CSAGTGLNQPQHF	TGCAGTGCTGGGACAGGGCTCAATCAGCCCCAGCATTTT
TRBV20-1	TRBJ2-7	NA	TRBD2	CSARWTSGSRSYEQYF	TGCAGTGCTAGATGGACTAGCGGGAGTAGGTCCTACGAGCAGTACTTC
TRBV5-6	TRBJ1-4	NA	NA	CASSSTGTNEKLFF	TGTGCCAGCAGCAGCACAGGGACTAATGAAAAACTGTTTTTT
TRBV15	TRBJ2-2	NA	NA	CATRNPKGSGELFF	TGTGCCACCAGGAATCCAAAGGGGTCCGGGGAGCTGTTTTTT
TRBV9	TRBJ2-2	NA	NA	CASITGRWAWGTGELFF	TGTGCCAGCATTACGGGACGCTGGGCTTGGGGCACCGGGGAGCTGTTTTTT
TRBV7-9	TRBJ2-5	NA	NA	CASRRGGGETQYF	TGTGCCAGCAGACGAGGAGGAGGGGAGACCCAGTACTTC
TRBV19	TRBJ2-2	NA	TRBD1	CASRWLGQSTGELFF	TGTGCCAGTAGGTGGTTGGGACAGAGCACCGGGGAGCTGTTTTTT
TRBV30	TRBJ1-2	NA	NA	CAWSVDVNYGYTF	TGTGCCTGGAGTGTAGATGTTAACTATGGCTACACCTTC
TRBV2	TRBJ1-3	NA	TRBD1	CASSRDSSSSGNTIYF	TGTGCCAGCAGCCGGGACAGCTCTAGCTCTGGAAACACCATATATTTT
TRBV6-2/TRBV6-3	TRBJ1-1	NA	NA	CASRDVGVGTFF	NA
TRBV3-1	TRBJ1-6	NA	TRBD1	CASSHRTGGSPLHF	TGTGCCAGCAGCCACCGGACAGGGGGCTCACCCCTCCACTTT